This T cell receptor beta chain was obtained from a study of shared clonotypes between healthy human individuals. Study overall: CD8 memory received one plate per donor, CD8 naive two, CD4 memory three and CD4 naive three.

Investigators spread the genomic DNA of each subset evenly over several immunoSEQ plates. Here immunoSEQ multiplex PCR was the method, and the copy in TCRdb shows in-frame clones only, minus some. The data hold about 700,000 clones, with about 74% observed a single time. CDR3 length equals 15 residues. Germline V gives CDR1 KGHSH, CDR2 LQKENI. V lost 6 bases to trimming and J lost 10 bases; unmatched junction nucleotides: 15. This chain uses TRBV18 with TRBJ1-1; 9 nucleotides align to TRBD1. Sequenced sample: memory CD4+ T cells sorted from blood. Subset given: CD45RA-negative fraction. The source of this sequence is a woman aged 25 to 39 in good health. Here the CDR3 DNA reads TGTGCCAGCTCCCCCCAGGGGGACAGGGCGTCGGTAGCTTTCTTT. It is translated as CASSPQGDRASVAFF.